The sample holds one count of the clone carrying this T cell receptor (beta chain). The CDR3 runs to 15 residues. CDR1 and CDR2 from the germline V gene are MNHEY and SVGAGI. Trimming left V 4 bases short and J 4 bases short, with 14 bases between. This entry comes from a study of blood T cell repertoires in COVID-19. Method: immunoSEQ multiplex PCR; TCRdb's copy keeps in-frame clones and lacks some. The data show just over 250,000 clones, around 87% seen once. Source material: peripheral blood. The source of this sequence is a woman between 50 and 59 years old with acute or convalescent COVID-19. The chain carries TRBV6-5 and TRBJ2-1; D is possibly TRBD1 (6 bases). The CDR3 spells CASSFTGWSYNEQFF. CDR3 in DNA: TGTGCCAGCAGTTTTACAGGGTGGAGTTACAATGAGCAGTTCTTC.